These 5 T cell receptor beta chains were sequenced from one sample in a study of shared clonotypes between healthy human individuals. Libraries were prepared by immunoSEQ multiplex PCR; TCRdb keeps only in-frame clonotypes and omits some of them. The sample includes around 720,000 clones, roughly 72% of them seen just once. Sequencing used memory CD4+ T cells sorted from blood. Specified subset: CD45RA-negative fraction. The source is a young woman in good health.

The J gene is TRBJ1-1, the V gene TRBV2; no definite D call. V lost 1 base, J lost 1 base, and 16 bases lay in between. Germline V lookup: CDR1 SNHLY, CDR2 FYNNEI. The CDR3 extends over 17 amino acids. The CDR3 region is CASSEVRQTLPNTEAFF. CDR3 DNA sequence: TGTGCCAGCAGTGAAGTCCGGCAGACCTTACCGAACACTGAAGCTTTCTTT.

The chain employs TRBV28 and TRBJ2-7; D gene uncertain. Trimming shortened V by 10 bases and J by 3 bases, and 10 bases separated the two germline ends. The CDR3 covers 11 residues. CDR1 MDHEN and CDR2 SYDVKM come from the germline V gene. CDR3 sequence (DNA): TGTGCCACCTCTGATCGCTACGAGCAGTACTTC. This gives the protein CATSDRYEQYF.

J is TRBJ1-5 and V is TRBV5-4; D ambiguous. Germline V gene sequence: CDR1 SGHNT, CDR2 YYREEE (reference sequence). There are 14 residues in the CDR3. V gave up 4 bases and J gave up 1 base, with 9 bases separating them. CDR3 nucleotide sequence: TGTGCCAGCAGCGAGACATTGAGCAATCAGCCCCAGCATTTT. As protein: CASSETLSNQPQHF. Full variable domain (missing parts from reference TRBV5-4 and TRBJ1-5): ETGVTQSPTHLIKTRGQQVTLRCSSQSGHNTVSWYQQALGQGPQFIFQYYREEENGRGNFPPRFSGLQFPNYSSELNVNALELDDSALYLCASSETLSNQPQHFGDGTRLSIL.

Comment on this clone: This same CDR3 is encoded by further DNA sequences in the sample. The chain carries TRBV10-1 and TRBJ2-7; weak D call: TRBD2 (5 bases). The CDR3 length is 15 residues. Germline V lookup: CDR1 WNHNN, CDR2 SYGVQD (reference sequence). The V end lost 0 bases, the J end lost 1 base, and 10 bases lay between the germline ends. The CDR3 coding sequence is TGCGCCAGCAGTGAGTCTAGTGGAGGTTCCTACGAGCAGTACTTC. Translation gives CASSESSGGSYEQYF.

The rearrangement links TRBV7-9 to TRBJ2-3; 12 nucleotides agree with TRBD2. Germline V CDR1 and CDR2: SEHNR, FQNEAQ (reference sequence). The ends lost 1 base at V and 3 bases at J; junction bases unmatched: 2. CDR3 length: 16 amino acids. The CDR3 is CASSLGTSGATDTQYF. The CDR3 DNA reads as TGTGCCAGCAGCTTAGGGACTAGCGGGGCTACAGATACGCAGTATTTT.